Listed below are T cell receptor beta chains from one sample, sequenced in a study of metastatic and nonmetastatic thyroid tumors. TCRdb re-clonotyped the PCR reads through MiXCR. The table lists 40,000 to 55,000 clones, roughly 15% of them singletons, with roughly 20% in the top ten. The sample taken for sequencing was blood. These receptors were taken from a female donor with papillary thyroid cancer or a benign thyroid nodule (not recorded which). Some clones in this sample may be carry-over from other donors' samples. Each CDR3 is given with its conserved first and last residue. D genes are given only for firm matches. For some rows the clone size is stated as once, few or many, or as a class when expanded; others skip it.

>TRBV7-9|.|TRBJ2-5|many
TGTGCCAGCAGCTACTCCGTGGTGGAGACCCAGTACTTC
CASSYSVVETQYF
>TRBV7-2|.|TRBJ2-1|.
TGTGCCAGCAGCTTAGCGCTGGGTCATCGGGAGCAGTTCTTC
CASSLALGHREQFF
>TRBV6-5|.|TRBJ2-7|medium-sized
TGTGCCAGCAGTTACTCGAGGGGGTATGAGCAGTACTTC
CASSYSRGYEQYF
>TRBV4-2|.|TRBJ2-2|many
TGTGCCAGCAGCCAAGAAAACACCGGGGAGCTGTTTTTT
CASSQENTGELFF
>TRBV7-8|TRBD2|TRBJ2-3|many
TGTGCCAGCAGCTTCCTAGGGGAGGGCGGGAACGGGAATACGCAGTATTTT
CASSFLGEGGNGNTQYF
>TRBV19|.|TRBJ2-3|many
TGTGCCAGTAGTATCGTGGGTTACACAGATACGCAGTATTTT
CASSIVGYTDTQYF
>TRBV2|.|TRBJ2-6|many
TGTGCCAGCAGTGATTCTACAGACTCTGGGGCCAACGTCCTGACTTTC
CASSDSTDSGANVLTF
>TRBV9|.|TRBJ2-2|many
TGTGCCAGCAGCGTAGATTTAACCGGGGAGCTGTTTTTT
CASSVDLTGELFF
>TRBV6-9|TRBD1|TRBJ1-5|.
TGTGCCAGCAGTTATACCGCAGGGACAGATCAGCCCCAGCATTTT
CASSYTAGTDQPQHF
>TRBV6-1|.|TRBJ1-2|.
TGTGCCAGCAGTGAAGCGGCCGGACGGGCTGGCTACACCTTC
CASSEAAGRAGYTF
>TRBV5-6|TRBD1|TRBJ2-7|.
TGTGCCAGCAGCCTTTGCCCCGGGACAGGCCGTATAGAGCAGTACTTC
CASSLCPGTGRIEQYF
>TRBV5-1|TRBD2|TRBJ2-5|many
TGCGCCAGCAGCTTGGTGGGGACTAGCGGGTTGCAAGAGACCCAGTACTTC
CASSLVGTSGLQETQYF
>TRBV6-1|.|TRBJ1-1|many
TGTGCCAGCAGCCTTGTGGAGGGCAGCACTGAAGCTTTCTTT
CASSLVEGSTEAFF
>TRBV12-3/TRBV12-4|.|TRBJ1-5|many
TGTGCCAGCCTTACGGGATCTCTCAATCAGCCCCAGCATTTT
CASLTGSLNQPQHF
>TRBV7-3|.|TRBJ2-7|.
TGTGCCAGCAGCTTAACCCCCGGGCAGAGGGGTGACTACGAGCAGTACTTC
CASSLTPGQRGDYEQYF
>TRBV6-1|TRBD1|TRBJ1-2|many
TGTGCCAGCACCGAGACAGGGCCCTACACCTTC
CASTETGPYTF
>TRBV6-2/TRBV6-3|.|TRBJ2-2|.
TGTGCCAGCAGTTACGCGATACCAAACACCGGGGAGCTGTTTTTT
CASSYAIPNTGELFF
>TRBV6-2/TRBV6-3|.|TRBJ2-1|.
TGTGCCAGCAGTTACTCGAAAGTGGTAGGGCCCATCTACAATGAGCAGTTCTTC
CASSYSKVVGPIYNEQFF
>TRBV4-1|TRBD1|TRBJ2-3|many
TGCGCCAGCAGCCAAGAGGGGTTCAGGGGGCGAGATACGCAGTATTTT
CASSQEGFRGRDTQYF
>TRBV24-1|TRBD1|TRBJ2-2|many
TGTGCCACCAGTGAACAGGGGCGGACCGCGAACACCGGGGAGCTGTTTTTT
CATSEQGRTANTGELFF
>TRBV12-3/TRBV12-4|.|TRBJ2-7|.
TGTGCCAGCAGTCCAGGGGACGAGCAGTACTTC
CASSPGDEQYF
>TRBV5-1|TRBD2|TRBJ2-5|many
TGCGCCAGCAGCATTGGGACTAGCGGGACCCAAGAGACCCAGTACTTC
CASSIGTSGTQETQYF
>TRBV6-1|.|TRBJ2-1|.
TGTGCCAGCAGAAATACAGGGGGGGGTTACAATGAGCAGTTCTTC
CASRNTGGGYNEQFF
>TRBV10-3|TRBD1|TRBJ1-6|many
TGTGCCACAGAGACAGGGGCAATGGGTTCACCCCTCCACTTT
CATETGAMGSPLHF
>TRBV10-1|.|TRBJ2-2|.
TGCGCCAGCAGCCCGAACACCGGGGAGCTGTTTTTT
CASSPNTGELFF
>TRBV15|TRBD1|TRBJ2-5|.
TGTGCCACCAGCACAAGGACAGGGGCTGAGACCCAGTACTTC
CATSTRTGAETQYF
>TRBV7-2|.|TRBJ2-6|.
TGTGCCAGCAGCTTAGCCCCAGGCTCTGGGGCCAACGTCCTGACTTTC
CASSLAPGSGANVLTF
>TRBV11-2|TRBD1|TRBJ2-2|.
TGTGCCAGCAGCTTAGATTGGGACAGCCTTAACACCGGGGAGCTGTTTTTT
CASSLDWDSLNTGELFF
>TRBV5-4|.|TRBJ1-1|few
TGTGCCAGCAGCCCCCTCGGGGCACCCTCTTTCTTT
CASSPLGAPSFF
>TRBV28|.|TRBJ2-7|medium-sized
TGTGCCAGCAGCCCCCCGACAGGATACGAGCAGTACTTC
CASSPPTGYEQYF
>TRBV28|.|TRBJ1-2|.
TGTGCCAGCAGTTTAAGTGGGGGAGCACATGGCTACACCTTC
CASSLSGGAHGYTF
>TRBV6-2/TRBV6-3|TRBD2|TRBJ2-1|.
TGTGCCAGCATCCCGGGACTAGCGGGGAGCAATGAGCAGTTCTTC
CASIPGLAGSNEQFF
>TRBV20-1|.|TRBJ2-2|many
TGCAGTGCTATATCGCGGGCCCTGATGGGCGGGGAGCTGTTTTTT
CSAISRALMGGELFF
>TRBV7-8|.|TRBJ1-2|.
TGTGCCAGCAGCTTAGCAGAGAACTATGGCTACACCTTC
CASSLAENYGYTF
>TRBV27|TRBD2|TRBJ2-5|.
TGTGCCATCAGATTTAGCGGGAGGCCAGAGACCCATTACTTC
CAIRFSGRPETHYF
>TRBV2|TRBD2|TRBJ2-1|many
TGTGCCAGCAGGGCCGGACTAGCGGGAGGGTACAATGAGCAGTTCTTC
CASRAGLAGGYNEQFF
>TRBV6-2/TRBV6-3|TRBD1|TRBJ2-2|.
TGTGCCAGCAGTGCAGGGGACAGGGACACCGGGGAGCTGTTTTTT
CASSAGDRDTGELFF
>TRBV28|TRBD1|TRBJ1-2|many
TGTGCCAGCAGTTTTAACAGGGGGTTCTATGGCTACGCCTTC
CASSFNRGFYGYAF
>TRBV19|.|TRBJ2-7|many
TGTGCCAGTAGTAAGGAGTGGGGATCCTTCGAGCAGTACTTC
CASSKEWGSFEQYF
>TRBV18|.|TRBJ1-1|many
TGTGCCAGCTCAATCGCAGGGGCGGACACTGAAGCTTTCTTT
CASSIAGADTEAFF
>TRBV12-3/TRBV12-4|.|TRBJ1-1|few
TGTGCCAGCAGTTTGGAGGTGTTGACTGAAGCTTTCTTT
CASSLEVLTEAFF
>TRBV30|TRBD1|TRBJ1-5|many
TGTGCCTGGAGTGCCCAACGGACAGGGCGGGGTACAAGTCAGCCCCAGCATTTT
CAWSAQRTGRGTSQPQHF
>TRBV28|.|TRBJ1-1|many
TGTGCCAGCAGTGGCAGGGATACTCTCTCCAGTGAAGCTTTCTTT
CASSGRDTLSSEAFF